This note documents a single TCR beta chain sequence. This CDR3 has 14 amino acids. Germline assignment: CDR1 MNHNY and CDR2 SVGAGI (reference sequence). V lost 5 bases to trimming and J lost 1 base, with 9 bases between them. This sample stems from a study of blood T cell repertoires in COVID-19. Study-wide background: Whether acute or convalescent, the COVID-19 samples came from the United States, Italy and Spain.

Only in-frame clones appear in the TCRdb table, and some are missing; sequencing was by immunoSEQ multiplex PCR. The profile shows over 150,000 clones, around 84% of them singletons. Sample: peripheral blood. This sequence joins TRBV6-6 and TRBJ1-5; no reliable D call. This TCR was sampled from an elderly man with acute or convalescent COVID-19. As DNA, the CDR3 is TGTGCCAGCAGTCTCCCGGGGAGCAATCAGCCCCAGCATTTT. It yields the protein CASSLPGSNQPQHF.